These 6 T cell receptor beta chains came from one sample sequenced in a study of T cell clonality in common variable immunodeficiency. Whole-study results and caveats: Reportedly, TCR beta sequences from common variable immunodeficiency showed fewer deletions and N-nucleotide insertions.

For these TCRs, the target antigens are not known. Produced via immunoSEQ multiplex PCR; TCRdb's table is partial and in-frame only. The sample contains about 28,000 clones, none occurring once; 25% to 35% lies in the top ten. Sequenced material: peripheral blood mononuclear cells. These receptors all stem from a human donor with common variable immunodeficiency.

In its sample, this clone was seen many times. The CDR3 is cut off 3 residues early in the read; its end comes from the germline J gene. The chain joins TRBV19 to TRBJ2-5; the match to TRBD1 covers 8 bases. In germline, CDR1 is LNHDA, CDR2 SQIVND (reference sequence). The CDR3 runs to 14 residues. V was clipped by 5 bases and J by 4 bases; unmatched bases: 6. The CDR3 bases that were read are TGTGCCAGTAGTCACAGGGGGTTGGGAGAGACC. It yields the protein CASSHRGLGET. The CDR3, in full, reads CASSHRGLGETQYF.

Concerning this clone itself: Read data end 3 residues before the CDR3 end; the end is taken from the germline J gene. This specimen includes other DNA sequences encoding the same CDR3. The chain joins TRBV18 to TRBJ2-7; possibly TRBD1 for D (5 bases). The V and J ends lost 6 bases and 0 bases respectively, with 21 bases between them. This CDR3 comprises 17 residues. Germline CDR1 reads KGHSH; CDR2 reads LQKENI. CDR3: CASSPAALGLSSYEQYF. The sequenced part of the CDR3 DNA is TGTGCCAGCTCCCCCGCTGCCCTGGGGCTGAGCTCCTACGAG.

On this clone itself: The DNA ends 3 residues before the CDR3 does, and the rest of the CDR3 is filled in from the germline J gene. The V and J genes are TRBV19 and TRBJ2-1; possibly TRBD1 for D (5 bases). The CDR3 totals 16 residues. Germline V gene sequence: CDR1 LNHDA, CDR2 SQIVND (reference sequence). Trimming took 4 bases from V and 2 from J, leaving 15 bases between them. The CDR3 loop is CASSTSGRVPYNEQFF. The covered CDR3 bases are TGTGCCAGTAGTACCTCGGGCAGGGTTCCCTACAATGAG.

The sequenced part of the CDR3 DNA is TGTGCCAGTACCGGGACAGTCGCAACTAATGAAAAA. It specifies CASTGTVATNEK. In full, the CDR3 is CASTGTVATNEKLFF. This rearrangement joins TRBV19 to TRBJ1-4; 7 bases align to TRBD1. The sequenced fragment ends 3 residues before the CDR3 boundary, so the rest is inferred from the germline J gene. The CDR3 sequence is 15 residues long. CDR1 and CDR2 (germline): LNHDA, SQIVND (reference sequence). J was trimmed by 0 bases and V by 7 bases; bases with no gene match: 5.

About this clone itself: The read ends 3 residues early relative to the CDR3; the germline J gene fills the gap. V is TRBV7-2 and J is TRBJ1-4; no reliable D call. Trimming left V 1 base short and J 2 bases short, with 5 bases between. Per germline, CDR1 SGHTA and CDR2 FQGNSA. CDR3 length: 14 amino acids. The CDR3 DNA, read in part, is TGTGCCAGCAGCTTAGGGCCGACTAATGAAAAA. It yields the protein CASSLGPTNEK. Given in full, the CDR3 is CASSLGPTNEKLFF.

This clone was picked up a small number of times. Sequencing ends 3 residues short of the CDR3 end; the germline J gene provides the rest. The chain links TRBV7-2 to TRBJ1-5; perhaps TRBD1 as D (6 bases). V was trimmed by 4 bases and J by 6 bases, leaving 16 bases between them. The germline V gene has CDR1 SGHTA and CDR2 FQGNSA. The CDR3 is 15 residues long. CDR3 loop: CASSSSQGLLQPQHF. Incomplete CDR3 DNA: TGTGCCAGCAGCTCGTCACAGGGTTTGCTTCAGCCC.